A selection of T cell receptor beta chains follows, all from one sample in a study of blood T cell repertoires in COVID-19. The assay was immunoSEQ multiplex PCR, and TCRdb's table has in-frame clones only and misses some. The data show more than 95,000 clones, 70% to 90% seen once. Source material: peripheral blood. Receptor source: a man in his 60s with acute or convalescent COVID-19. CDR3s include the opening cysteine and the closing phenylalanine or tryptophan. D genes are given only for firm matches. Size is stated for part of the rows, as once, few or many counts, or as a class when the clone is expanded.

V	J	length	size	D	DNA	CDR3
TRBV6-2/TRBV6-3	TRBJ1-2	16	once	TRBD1	TGTGCCAGCAGTTCCCTTCGACAGGGACCTAACTATGGCTACACCTTC	CASSSLRQGPNYGYTF
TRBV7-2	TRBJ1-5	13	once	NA	TGTGCCAGCAGACTAGAGTATGGGAAGCCCCAGCATTTT	CASRLEYGKPQHF
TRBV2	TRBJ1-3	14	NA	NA	TGTGCCAGCGTCCCGGGTTTCTCTGGAAACACCATATATTTT	CASVPGFSGNTIYF
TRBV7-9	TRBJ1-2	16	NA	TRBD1	TGTGCCAGCAGCTCTAACGCTGGGACAGGGGTTCGGGGCTACACCTTC	CASSSNAGTGVRGYTF
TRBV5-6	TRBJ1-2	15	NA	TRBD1	TGTGCCAGCAGCATTGGGAGGGGACAGGCCTATGGCTACACCTTC	CASSIGRGQAYGYTF
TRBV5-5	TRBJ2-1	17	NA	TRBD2	TGTGCCAGCAGCTTGGGGTCGAGGGACTACCCCTGGGATGAGCAGTTCTTC	CASSLGSRDYPWDEQFF
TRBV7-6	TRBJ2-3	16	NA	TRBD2	TGTGCCAGCAGCTTAGGGGAGGGGACTAGAGGCGATACGCAGTATTTT	CASSLGEGTRGDTQYF
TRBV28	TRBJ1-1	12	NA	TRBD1	TGTGCCACCTGGACAGGGAACACTGAAGCTTTCTTT	CATWTGNTEAFF
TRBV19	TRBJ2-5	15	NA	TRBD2	TGTGCCAGTAGTATAGGGCTAGCGGGAGGAGAGACCCAGTACTTC	CASSIGLAGGETQYF
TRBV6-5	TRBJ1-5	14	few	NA	TGTGCCAGCAGAGGACCCGGCGCGGGACAGCCCCAGCATTTT	CASRGPGAGQPQHF
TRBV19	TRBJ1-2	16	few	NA	TGTGCCAGTAGTATGGCCACGGGGAGACCGAACTATGGCTACACCTTC	CASSMATGRPNYGYTF
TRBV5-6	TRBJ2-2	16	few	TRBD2	TGTGCCAGCAGCTTGGGTTCTAGCGGGAGCATCGGGGAGCTGTTTTTT	CASSLGSSGSIGELFF
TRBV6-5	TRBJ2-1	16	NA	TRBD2	TGTGCCAGCAGTTCAACGGGGGAGGGCTATTCCAATGAGCAGTTCTTC	CASSSTGEGYSNEQFF
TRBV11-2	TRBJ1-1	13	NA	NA	TGTGCCAGCAGCCGAAGGGAGGACACTGAAGCTTTCTTT	CASSRREDTEAFF
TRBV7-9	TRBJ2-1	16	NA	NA	TGTGCCAGCAGCCAATTAGCGGCCCAAGTCTACAATGAGCAGTTCTTC	CASSQLAAQVYNEQFF
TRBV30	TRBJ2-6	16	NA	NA	TGTGCCTGGAGTGGAGGGCTTGGCTCTGGGGCCAACGTCCTGACTTTC	CAWSGGLGSGANVLTF
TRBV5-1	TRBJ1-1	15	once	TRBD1	TGCGCCAGCAGCCAGGGGACAGCCATGAACACTGAAGCTTTCTTT	CASSQGTAMNTEAFF
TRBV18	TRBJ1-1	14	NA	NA	TGTGCCAGCTCAGCAGACAGAAAGAACACTGAAGCTTTCTTT	CASSADRKNTEAFF
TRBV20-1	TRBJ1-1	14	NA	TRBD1	TGCAGTGCTAGTCCACCAGGGACAGATCTTGAAGCTTTCTTT	CSASPPGTDLEAFF
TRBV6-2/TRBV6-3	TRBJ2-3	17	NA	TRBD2	TGTGCCAGCAGTTACTCCTCTAGCGGGAGTAAGAGAGATACGCAGTATTTT	CASSYSSSGSKRDTQYF
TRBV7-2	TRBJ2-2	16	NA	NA	TGTGCCAGCAGCTTAGTATCCGCGGGACGGGCCGGGGAGCTGTTTTTT	CASSLVSAGRAGELFF
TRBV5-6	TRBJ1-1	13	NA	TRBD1	TGTGCCAGCAGACCCGGGACAGCGACTGAAGCTTTCTTT	CASRPGTATEAFF
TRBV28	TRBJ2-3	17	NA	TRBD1	TGTGCCAGCAAGGAGTGGCAGGGGGCATACGGAACAGATACGCAGTATTTT	CASKEWQGAYGTDTQYF
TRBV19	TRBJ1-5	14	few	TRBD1	TGTGCCAGTAGTTGGACAGGGAGTAATCAGCCCCAGCATTTT	CASSWTGSNQPQHF
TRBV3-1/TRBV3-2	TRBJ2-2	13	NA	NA	TGTGCCAGCAGTCCCGGGGGACCCGGGGAGCTGTTTTTT	CASSPGGPGELFF
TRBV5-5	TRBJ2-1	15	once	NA	TGTGCCAGCACCTCACTCCCAGGGGTTTACAATGAGCAGTTCTTC	CASTSLPGVYNEQFF
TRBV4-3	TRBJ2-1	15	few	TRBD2	TGCGCCAGCAGCGAAGAACTAGCGGATGACAATGAGCAGTTCTTC	CASSEELADDNEQFF
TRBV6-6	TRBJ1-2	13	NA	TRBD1	TGTGCCAGCAGCCGGGACAGGAACTATGGCTACACCTTC	CASSRDRNYGYTF
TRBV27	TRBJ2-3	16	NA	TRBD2	TGTGCCAGCAGGAACATACTAGCGGGAGGGAAAGATACGCAGTATTTT	CASRNILAGGKDTQYF
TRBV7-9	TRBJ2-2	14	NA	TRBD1	TGTGCCAGCACCGGGACAGGGAGGACCGGGGAGCTGTTTTTT	CASTGTGRTGELFF
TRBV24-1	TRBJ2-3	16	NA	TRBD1	TGTGCCACCAGTGGGGGGGCAGACAGGGGTACAGATACGCAGTATTTT	CATSGGADRGTDTQYF
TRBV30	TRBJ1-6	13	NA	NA	TGTGCCTGGACCCAGAACATTAATTCACCCCTCCACTTT	CAWTQNINSPLHF
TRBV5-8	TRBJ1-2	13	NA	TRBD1	TGTGCCAGCAGCCCGCGGGGACAGGGTGGCTACACCTTC	CASSPRGQGGYTF
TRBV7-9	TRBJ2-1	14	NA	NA	TGTGCCAGCAGCTTAGAGGGGTCCTACAATGAGCAGTTCTTC	CASSLEGSYNEQFF
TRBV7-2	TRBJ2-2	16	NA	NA	TGTGCCAGCAGCTTAGTACCAGGGTCTGGTACCGGGGAGCTGTTTTTT	CASSLVPGSGTGELFF